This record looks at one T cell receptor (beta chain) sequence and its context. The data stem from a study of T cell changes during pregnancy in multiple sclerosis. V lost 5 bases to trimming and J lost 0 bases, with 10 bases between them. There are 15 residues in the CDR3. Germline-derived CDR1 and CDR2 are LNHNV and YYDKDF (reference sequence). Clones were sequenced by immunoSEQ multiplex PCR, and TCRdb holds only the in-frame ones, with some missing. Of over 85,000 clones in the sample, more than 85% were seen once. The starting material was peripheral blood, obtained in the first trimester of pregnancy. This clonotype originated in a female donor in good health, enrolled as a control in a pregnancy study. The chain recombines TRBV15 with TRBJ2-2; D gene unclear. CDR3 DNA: TGTGCCACCAGCCCTACCAGGACGAACACCGGGGAGCTGTTTTTT. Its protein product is CATSPTRTNTGELFF.